This TCR beta chain was sequenced in a study of blood T cell repertoires in COVID-19. About the study: T cells, B-cell-depleted T cells, or PBMCs supplied cDNA or gDNA.

As processed by the authors: Quantification of nucleated cells was approximated via reference gene primer amplification. Sequencing was performed with immunoSEQ multiplex PCR; in TCRdb, only in-frame clones are kept and a portion is missing. V and J calls and clone size are given by that table; D and trimming were obtained from the DNA. The top ten clones hold about 10% of a sample with about 170,000 clones, 82% of them seen once. The CDR3 loop spans 16 amino acids. Germline V gene lookup returns CDR1 SGHDN and CDR2 FVKESK. The V end was cut by 3 bases, the J end by 2 bases, with 14 bases between. The sequence was collected from a woman older than 75 with active or convalescent COVID-19. This chain joins TRBV14 and TRBJ2-1; D perhaps matches TRBD2 (6 bases). The specimen sequenced was peripheral blood. CDR3 coding DNA: TGTGCCAGCAGCCATCGTGGGCTAGCGCCCTACAATGAGCAGTTCTTC. It encodes CASSHRGLAPYNEQFF.